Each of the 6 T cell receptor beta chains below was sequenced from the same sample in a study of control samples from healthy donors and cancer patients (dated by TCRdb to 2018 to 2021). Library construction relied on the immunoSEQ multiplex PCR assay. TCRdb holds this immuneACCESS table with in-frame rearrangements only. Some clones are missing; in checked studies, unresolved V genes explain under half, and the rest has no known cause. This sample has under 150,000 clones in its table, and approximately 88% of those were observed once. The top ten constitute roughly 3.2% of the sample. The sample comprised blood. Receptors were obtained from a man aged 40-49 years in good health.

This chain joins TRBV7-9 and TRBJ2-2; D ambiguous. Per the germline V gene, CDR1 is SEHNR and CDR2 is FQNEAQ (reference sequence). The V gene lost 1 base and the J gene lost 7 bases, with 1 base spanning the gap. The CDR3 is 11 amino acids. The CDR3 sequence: CASSLVGELFF. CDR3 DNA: TGTGCCAGCAGCTTAGTCGGGGAGCTGTTTTTT. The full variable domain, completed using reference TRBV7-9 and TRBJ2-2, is DTGVSQNPRHKITKRGQNVTFRCDPISEHNRLYWYRQTLGQGPEFLTYFQNEAQLEKSRLLSDRFSAERPKGSFSTLEIQRTEQGDSAMYLCASSLVGELFFGEGSRLTVL.

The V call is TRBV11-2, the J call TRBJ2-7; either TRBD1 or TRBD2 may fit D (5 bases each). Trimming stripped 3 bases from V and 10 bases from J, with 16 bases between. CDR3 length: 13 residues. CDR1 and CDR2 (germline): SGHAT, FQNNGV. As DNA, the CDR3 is TGTGCCAGCAGCTTCACCCGGGACGGTGGACAGTACTTC. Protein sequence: CASSFTRDGGQYF. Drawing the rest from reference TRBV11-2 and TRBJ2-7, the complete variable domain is EAGVAQSPRYKIIEKRQSVAFWCNPISGHATLYWYQQILGQGPKLLIQFQNNGVVDDSQLPKDRFSAERLKGVDSTLKIQPAKLEDSAVYLCASSFTRDGGQYFGPGTRLTVT.

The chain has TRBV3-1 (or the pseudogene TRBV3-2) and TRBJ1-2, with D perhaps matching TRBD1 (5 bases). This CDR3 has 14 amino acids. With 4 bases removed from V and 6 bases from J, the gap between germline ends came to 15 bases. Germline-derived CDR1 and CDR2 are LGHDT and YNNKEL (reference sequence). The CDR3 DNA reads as TGTGCCAGCAGCCGCCTCGTTGCGGGGGATGGCTACACCTTC. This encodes CASSRLVAGDGYTF.

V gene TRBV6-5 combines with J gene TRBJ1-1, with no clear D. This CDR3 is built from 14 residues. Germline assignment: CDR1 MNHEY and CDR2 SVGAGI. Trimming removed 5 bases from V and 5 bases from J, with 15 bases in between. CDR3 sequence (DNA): TGTGCCAGCAGTCCTAAAAAGGGCCTAACTGAAGCTTTCTTT. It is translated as CASSPKKGLTEAFF.

CDR3 nucleotides: TGTGCCAGCAGCTTTGCGGGGAATAATTCACCCCTCCACTTT. The encoded protein is CASSFAGNNSPLHF. This sequence joins TRBV7-9 and TRBJ1-6, with no clear D. CDR3 length: 14 residues. Germline-derived CDR1 and CDR2 are SEHNR and FQNEAQ (reference sequence). V was cut by 3 bases and J by 5 bases, with 8 bases left in between.

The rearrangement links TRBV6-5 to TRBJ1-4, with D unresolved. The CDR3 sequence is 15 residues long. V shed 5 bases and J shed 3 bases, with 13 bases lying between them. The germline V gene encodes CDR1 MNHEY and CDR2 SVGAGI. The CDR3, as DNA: TGTGCCAGCAGTCCCTCGGAAGCGTCTAATGAAAAACTGTTTTTT. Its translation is CASSPSEASNEKLFF.